This T cell receptor delta chain stems from a study of Vγ9Vδ2 T cells in congenital toxoplasmosis (TCRdb year 2021). In the study overall: Congenital toxoplasmosis was diagnosed using IgG, IgM and IgA serology, Western blot and an in-house interferon-gamma release assay. This study compared the CDR3 repertoires of the gamma and delta chains in sorted blood gammadelta T cells from congenitally T. gondii-infected infants versus uninfected infants. Sequencing of the repertoires was done on samples from infants at two time points: 2 months after birth and 1 year of age. At 2 months, TCR sequencing included roughly 5 infected and some eleven uninfected infants, and at 1 year it included 3 infected and 4 uninfected infants. Results and caveats for the whole study, not just this receptor: At 2 months, TRGV9 and TRDV2 CDR3s of infected infants appeared to carry fewer N additions than uninfected infants, especially TRDV2-TRDJ1 sequences. High prevalence of a public TRGV9 clonotype was observed in both infected and uninfected infants. Repertoire differences between infected and uninfected infants were less clear at 1 year of age than at 2 months. Two months was the earliest age with enough suitable sample material for TCR repertoire analysis, so newborn repertoires were not sequenced. Germline-encoded fetal-type TRDV2 CDR3 sequences seemed more prevalent in infected than uninfected approximately 2-month-old infants, suggesting an in utero expansion footprint.

The same treatment, using spiramycin and/or pyrimethamine plus sulfadiazine plus folinic acid, was given to mothers of both infected and uninfected infants. All infants, infected and uninfected, were born by term delivery after more than 37 weeks of gestation. About 0.96 mL of blood was processed into PBMCs by Lymphoprep gradient centrifugation, after which the PBMCs were cryopreserved in liquid nitrogen and shipped to Belgium. Thawed PBMCs were labeled with Zombie NIR viability dye and stained with CD3, TCR gammadelta, Vgamma9 and Vdelta2 antibodies. Sorting of CD3+ TCRgammadelta+ T cells was performed on a FACSAria III, reaching a mean purity of about 98%. For each sample, the RNeasy Micro Kit was used to isolate RNA from around 10,000 sorted gammadelta T cells. The infants were born to mothers who were enrolled with primary T. gondii infection during pregnancy. Peripheral blood samples from the infants were taken at an outpatient microbiology and virology center in Pavia, Italy.

Using SuperScript II, cDNA was generated through template-switch reverse transcription, with TRGC- and TRDC-specific primers combined in a single tube. The TRGC primer was designed for binding to both the TRGC1 and TRGC2 constant genes. TRG and TRD amplification used the KAPA Real-Time Library Amplification Kit, with AMPure XP bead purification between steps. Index PCR with the Nextera XT Index Kit was used to attach Illumina sequencing adapters. Sequencing of TRG and TRD amplicons was performed on an Illumina MiSeq with the V2 300 kit, and 150 bp paired-end reads were generated. In the paper's pipeline: Before any further analysis, FastQC version 0.11.8 was used to assess read quality. Reads were aligned against the TRG or TRD reference genes from GenBank, and CDR3 sequences were constructed using MiXCR version 3.0.3. Default MiXCR settings were kept, except that 3 rather than 5 consecutive nucleotides were used to assemble TRDD gene segments. N additions, CDR3 length, J segment length and clonotype sharing between samples were computed with VDJtools version 1.2.1. CDR3 sequences that were out of frame or contained stop codons were removed from the analysis. To look for overlap, the infant repertoires were checked against previously published Vgamma9Vdelta2 repertoires from fetal, cord blood and adult blood. Via CATT, TCRdb reprocessed the public reads, and rows with identical DNA were then joined. TCRdb, rather than the study authors, made the V and J calls. This sample lists approximately 600 delta-chain clones; around 4% were detected once. Of the sample, 26% is held by the ten largest clones.

CDR1 TSWWSYY and CDR2 QGS are derived from the germline V gene. From V the trimming removes 0 bases and from J it removes 1 base, while the gene matches leave 25 bases of the junction unaccounted for. The CDR3 has 24 amino acids, counting the end cysteine and phenylalanine. Of the read, only the CDR3 DNA is kept; its 72 bases are in frame from base 1. This clone appeared a few times. Its antigen specificity is not known. The protein given by TCRdb reflects a much larger clone and differs at residue 10 from this DNA's translation, likely from a read error; the protein shown is the DNA's translation. The sequencing sample was made of gamma-delta T cells from blood. The receptor was isolated from a child under 10 years old born to a mother with Toxoplasma gondii infection during pregnancy, either congenitally infected or uninfected (not recorded which). The chain is encoded by TRDV1 joined to TRDJ1, with 11 junctional bases fitting TRDD3. The bases read TGTGCTCTTGGGGAACTAACCCCCCTTCCCCCCCGGCTGGGGGATACTCGGGGCACCGATAAACTCATCTTT. Its protein product is CALGELTPLPPRLGDTRGTDKLIF.